Each of the 7 T cell receptor beta chains below was sequenced from the same sample in a study of OX40 agonist ivuxolimab in advanced cancers. Libraries came from the immunoSEQ multiplex PCR assay. The clones in this table, taken by TCRdb from immuneACCESS, are in-frame only. Not every clone is retained; where verified, under half of the shortfall comes from an unresolved V gene, and the cause of the rest is unknown. Here the sample has 50,000 to 70,000 clones; approximately 90% occur a single time. The ten largest clones represent under 0.8% of the sample. The sequences come from CD4+ or CD8+ T cells sorted from blood, collected in a trial of the OX40 agonist ivuxolimab. These receptors were taken from an adult with an advanced solid tumor such as melanoma, head and neck, liver or kidney cancer.

The chain is built from TRBV18 and TRBJ2-3, with 10 positions matching TRBD2. CDR1 KGHSH and CDR2 LQKENI come from the germline V gene. The CDR3 runs 17 residues. V shed 2 bases and J 1 base; nucleotides not matched to a gene: 6. The CDR3, as DNA: TGTGCCAGCTCACCATACAAACTAGCGGGACGCACAGATACGCAGTATTTT. This encodes CASSPYKLAGRTDTQYF. Supplemented by reference TRBV18 and TRBJ2-3, the full variable domain reads NAGVMQNPRHLVRRRGQEARLRCSPMKGHSHVYWYRQLPEEGLKFMVYLQKENIIDESGMPKERFSAEFPKEGPSILRIQQVVRGDSAAYFCASSPYKLAGRTDTQYFGPGTRLTVL.

The chain has TRBV7-6 and TRBJ2-1; TRBD2 matches at 12 bases. The V gene end was trimmed by 4 bases and the J gene end by 7 bases; junction bases not matched to a gene: 2. Per the germline V gene, CDR1 is SGHVS and CDR2 is FNYEAQ. CDR3 length: 14 residues. The DNA of the CDR3 is TGTGCCAGCAGCTCCACTAGCGGGGGGAATGAGCAGTTCTTC. Translation: CASSSTSGGNEQFF.

V is TRBV9 and J is TRBJ2-1, with 9 bases that match TRBD1. This CDR3 has 16 residues. Germline CDR1 SGDLS, CDR2 YYNGEE. The J segment lost 5 bases and the V segment lost 0 bases, leaving 6 bases of the junction unmatched. CDR3 residues: CASSVGFDRGNNEQFF. In DNA, the CDR3 is TGTGCCAGCAGCGTAGGGTTCGACAGGGGGAACAATGAGCAGTTCTTC.

V gene TRBV11-2 combines with J gene TRBJ1-2; tentatively, D is TRBD1 (5 bases). Germline V gene sequence: CDR1 SGHAT, CDR2 FQNNGV. There are 12 residues in the CDR3. Trimming stripped 1 base from V and 5 bases from J, with 5 bases between. The CDR3 DNA reads TGTGCCAGCAGCTTAGCAGGGTATGGCTACACCTTC. Residues: CASSLAGYGYTF.

V usage is TRBV9 and J usage is TRBJ1-3; D perhaps matches TRBD1 (6 bases). Germline V gene lookup returns CDR1 SGDLS and CDR2 YYNGEE. Trimming removed 0 bases at V and 4 bases at J, with 11 bases between. The length of the CDR3 is 15 residues. For the CDR3, the DNA is TGTGCCAGCAGCGTAGCGGCAGGGGTCGGAAACACCATATATTTT. Translated, it gives CASSVAAGVGNTIYF.

The chain employs TRBV5-4 and TRBJ1-2; TRBD1 matches at 10 bases. This CDR3 has 14 residues. V trimming: 4 bases; J trimming: 3 bases; junction bases outside the gene matches: 3. Germline values: CDR1 SGHNT, CDR2 YYREEE (reference sequence). The CDR3 reads CASSQGTGDYGYTF. Written as DNA, the CDR3 is TGTGCCAGCAGCCAGGGGACAGGGGACTATGGCTACACCTTC.

The V and J genes are TRBV7-3 and TRBJ2-3; 12 bases are shared with TRBD2. The V segment lost 5 bases and the J segment 2 bases; nucleotides outside the gene matches: 5. This CDR3 spans 16 amino acids. Germline CDR1 and CDR2: SGHTA and FQGTGA. The CDR3 bases are TGTGCCAGCAGCCTGTGGACTAGCGGGATCACAGATACGCAGTATTTT. Protein sequence: CASSLWTSGITDTQYF.